Given below is one T cell receptor (beta chain) in context. The data belong to a study of blood T cell repertoires in COVID-19. How the authors handled the data: Reference gene primer amplification gave nucleated cell count estimates. Assay: immunoSEQ multiplex PCR; the TCRdb copy retains only in-frame clones and omits some. D and trimming come from the DNA, and the V and J calls and clone size come from that table. The sample yields a few hundred thousand clones, nearly 90% seen once. This CDR3 region has 13 residues. V shed 0 bases and J shed 13 bases, with 16 bases lying between them. Germline-derived CDR1 and CDR2 are SGHNT and YYREEE (reference sequence).

This clonotype was sampled from a woman aged 40 to 50 who had recovered from COVID-19. The rearrangement links TRBV5-4 to TRBJ1-2; D gene uncertain. The sample was peripheral blood. The CDR3 sequence: CASSLVPTSPLTF. The CDR3 coding sequence is TGTGCCAGCAGCTTGGTTCCGACAAGCCCCCTCACCTTC. Filled out from reference TRBV5-4 and TRBJ1-2, the complete variable domain reads ETGVTQSPTHLIKTRGQQVTLRCSSQSGHNTVSWYQQALGQGPQFIFQYYREEENGRGNFPPRFSGLQFPNYSSELNVNALELDDSALYLCASSLVPTSPLTFGSGTRLTVV.